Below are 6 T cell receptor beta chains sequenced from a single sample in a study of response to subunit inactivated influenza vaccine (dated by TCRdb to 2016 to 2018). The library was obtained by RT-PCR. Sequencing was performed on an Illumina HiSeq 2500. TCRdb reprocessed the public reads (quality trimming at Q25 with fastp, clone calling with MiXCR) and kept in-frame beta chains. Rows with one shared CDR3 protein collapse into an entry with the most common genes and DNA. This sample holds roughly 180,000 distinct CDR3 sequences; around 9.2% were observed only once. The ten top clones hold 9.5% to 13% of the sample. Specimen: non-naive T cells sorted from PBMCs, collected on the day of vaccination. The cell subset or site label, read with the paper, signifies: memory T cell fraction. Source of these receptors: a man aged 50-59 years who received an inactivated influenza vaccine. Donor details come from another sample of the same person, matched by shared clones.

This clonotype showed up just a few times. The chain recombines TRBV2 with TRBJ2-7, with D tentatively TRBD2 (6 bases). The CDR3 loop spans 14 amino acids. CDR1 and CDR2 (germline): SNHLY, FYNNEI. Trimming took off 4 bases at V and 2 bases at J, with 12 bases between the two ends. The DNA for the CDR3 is TGTGCCAGCAGTGTGGAGGGGCCCACCTACGAGCAGTACTTC. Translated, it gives CASSVEGPTYEQYF.

The CDR3 here is CASSKPTVVDWETSTEAFF. The CDR3 nucleotides read TGTGCCAGCAGTAAACCTACAGTTGTGGATTGGGAGACGAGCACTGAAGCTTTCTTT. This rearrangement joins TRBV28 to TRBJ1-1, with unresolved D. This CDR3 contains 19 residues. Germline V gene lookup returns CDR1 MDHEN and CDR2 SYDVKM. V lost 5 bases and J lost 4, with 29 bases in between.

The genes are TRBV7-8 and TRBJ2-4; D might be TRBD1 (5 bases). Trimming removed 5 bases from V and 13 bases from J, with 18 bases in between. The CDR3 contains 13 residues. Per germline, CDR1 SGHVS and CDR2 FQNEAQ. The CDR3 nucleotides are TGTGCCAGCAGCCCAGGGCCCGAACCCCCCCAGTACTTC. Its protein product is CASSPGPEPPQYF.

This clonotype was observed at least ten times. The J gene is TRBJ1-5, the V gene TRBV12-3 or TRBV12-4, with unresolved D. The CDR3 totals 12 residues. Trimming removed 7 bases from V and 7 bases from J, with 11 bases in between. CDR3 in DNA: TGTGCCAGCACCGCGTACAGCCAGCCCCAGCATTTT. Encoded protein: CASTAYSQPQHF.

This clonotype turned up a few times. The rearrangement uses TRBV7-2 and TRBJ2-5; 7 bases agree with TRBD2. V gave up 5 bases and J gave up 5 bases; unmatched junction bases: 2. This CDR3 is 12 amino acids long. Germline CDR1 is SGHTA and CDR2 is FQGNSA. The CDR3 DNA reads TGTGCCAGCAGCCCAGCGGGGGAGACCCAGTACTTC. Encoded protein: CASSPAGETQYF.

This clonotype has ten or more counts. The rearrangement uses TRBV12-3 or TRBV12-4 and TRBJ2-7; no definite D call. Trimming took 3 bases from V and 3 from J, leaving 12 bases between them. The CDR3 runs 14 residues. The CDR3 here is CASSFVGPDYEQYF. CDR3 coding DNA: TGTGCCAGCAGTTTCGTCGGGCCTGACTACGAGCAGTACTTC.